Each of the 19 T cell receptor beta chains below was sequenced from the same sample in a study of T-cell reconstitution after alpha-beta-depleted transplantation in children. Unique molecular identifiers were incorporated into the prepared TCRbeta library. A single record per CDR3 protein comes from TCRdb applying MiXCR to the PCR reads. This sample has almost 500,000 distinct CDR3 sequences; roughly an eighth occur once, and the top ten carry around 5.8%. This material consisted of PBMCs from the stem cell graft donor, taken from the stem cell graft. Source of these receptors: a human donor who donated a stem cell graft to a child with combined immunodeficiency.

This clonotype has at least ten counts. The chain links TRBV10-3 to TRBJ1-6, with 9 bases lining up with TRBD1. CDR1 and CDR2 (germline): ENHRY, SYGVKD. This CDR3 has 14 residues. V dropped 5 bases and J dropped 8; count of bases not matched to a gene: 4. CDR3 loop: CAISPGQGYSPLHF. The CDR3 DNA reads TGTGCCATCAGTCCGGGACAGGGCTATTCACCCCTCCACTTT.

This clonotype was recorded many times. The chain employs TRBV24-1 and TRBJ2-3; unclear D gene. Per germline, CDR1 KGHDR and CDR2 SFDVKD. The CDR3 spans 14 residues. V was pared by 9 bases and J by 3 bases, with 15 bases between. As DNA, the CDR3 is TGTGCCACCTCGGTAGGGAAGAGGACAGATACGCAGTATTTT. Its protein product is CATSVGKRTDTQYF.

This clonotype showed up just a few times. The gene calls are TRBV4-3 and TRBJ2-1; a possible D gene is TRBD1 (6 bases). V was cut by 3 bases and J by 3 bases, with 15 bases left in between. CDR1 and CDR2 (germline): LGHNA, YSLEER. CDR3 size: 16 residues. The CDR3 nucleotides read TGCGCCAGCAGCCAGAAGACGGGACACCTCTACAATGAGCAGTTCTTC. Its translation is CASSQKTGHLYNEQFF.

The chain employs TRBV5-6 and TRBJ1-3; 10 nucleotides match TRBD1. This CDR3 comprises 16 residues. V dropped 3 bases and J dropped 5; count of bases not matched to a gene: 8. Germline V lookup: CDR1 SGHDT, CDR2 YYEEEE. The CDR3 coding sequence is TGTGCCAGCAGCTCCGGGACAGGGGAAAGACGAAACACCATATATTTT. Translating it yields CASSSGTGERRNTIYF. Full variable domain (remainder filled in from reference TRBV5-6 and TRBJ1-3): DAGVTQSPTHLIKTRGQQVTLRCSPKSGHDTVSWYQQALGQGPQFIFQYYEEEERQRGNFPDRFSGHQFPNYSSELNVNALLLGDSALYLCASSSGTGERRNTIYFGEGSWLTVV.

This rearrangement joins TRBV15 to TRBJ2-1, with 11 bases fitting TRBD2. This CDR3 is 16 amino acids long. With 1 base clipped from V and 7 bases from J, the junction kept 6 bases outside the gene matches. Germline V gene sequence: CDR1 LNHNV, CDR2 YYDKDF (reference sequence). This CDR3 reads CATSRGTSGSGNEQFF. As DNA, the CDR3 is TGTGCCACCAGCAGAGGAACTAGCGGGAGTGGGAATGAGCAGTTCTTC.

The rearrangement joins TRBV6-4 to TRBJ2-2, with 7 bases matching TRBD2. The CDR3 extends over 15 amino acids. Germline loops: CDR1 MRHNA, CDR2 SNTAGT. Trimming cost V 3 bases and J 3 bases; bases outside gene matches: 4. The CDR3 region has the DNA TGTGCCAGCAGTGAATTAGCGGGTGACACCGGGGAGCTGTTTTTT. Encoded protein: CASSELAGDTGELFF.

This clonotype appeared a few times. The gene calls are TRBV12-3 or TRBV12-4 and TRBJ2-5; 13 bases agree with TRBD2. The V segment lost 6 bases and the J segment 5 bases; nucleotides outside the gene matches: 3. The CDR3 runs to 14 residues. CDR3 in amino acids: CASSWGLAGETQYF. CDR3 DNA sequence: TGTGCCAGCAGCTGGGGACTAGCGGGGGAGACCCAGTACTTC.

The rearrangement uses TRBV2 and TRBJ1-2; a weak D match, TRBD1 (6 bases). The CDR3 extends over 14 amino acids. V was cut by 3 bases and J by 2 bases, with 10 bases left in between. Germline V gene data show CDR1 as SNHLY and CDR2 as FYNNEI. CDR3 region: CASSEYRANYGYTF. In DNA, the CDR3 is TGTGCCAGCAGTGAGTACAGGGCGAACTATGGCTACACCTTC.

This clonotype was observed a few times. The chain uses TRBV7-2 and TRBJ2-1, with a tentative D call TRBD1 (6 bases). Trimming took off 5 bases at V and 8 bases at J, with 19 bases between the two ends. CDR1 is SGHTA, CDR2 FQGNSA, per germline. The CDR3 covers 15 residues. The CDR3 DNA reads as TGTGCCAGCAGCAGACAGGTACAAGGGGCAGATGAGCAGTTCTTC. This encodes CASSRQVQGADEQFF.

The chain couples TRBV5-1 to TRBJ1-5, with D perhaps matching TRBD1 (6 bases). Germline CDR1 is SGHRS and CDR2 is YFSETQ. Trimming left V 4 bases short and J 5 bases short, with 19 bases between. CDR3 size: 16 residues. The CDR3 loop is CASSPGMDSDDQPQHF. Here the CDR3 DNA reads TGCGCCAGCAGCCCCGGGATGGACAGTGACGATCAGCCCCAGCATTTT.

In its sample, this clonotype was seen many times. This chain links TRBV5-1 with TRBJ2-5; tentatively, D is TRBD1 or TRBD2 (5 bases each). The CDR3 totals 15 residues. Trimming shortened V by 2 bases and J by 2 bases, and 13 bases separated the two germline ends. CDR1 and CDR2 from the germline V gene are SGHRS and YFSETQ. The CDR3 DNA is TGCGCCAGCAGCTTCCGAGGATGGGGGCAAGAGACCCAGTACTTC. Translation: CASSFRGWGQETQYF.

The genes are TRBV10-3 and TRBJ2-3; D possibly corresponds to TRBD2 (6 bases). From germline, CDR1 is ENHRY and CDR2 SYGVKD. V lost 10 bases and J 6 bases, leaving 23 bases between the germline ends. The length of the CDR3 is 15 residues. CDR3 DNA: TGTGCCACCGACCCGGAGGGCCTTCCAAGGGATACGCAGTATTTT. Translation gives CATDPEGLPRDTQYF.

V gene TRBV4-3 combines with J gene TRBJ2-2, with D unclear. Deletions cut 4 bases from V and 3 bases from J, with 9 bases between. The CDR3 runs 14 residues. The germline gives CDR1 LGHNA, CDR2 YSLEER. The CDR3 coding sequence is TGCGCCAGCAGCCCCGACTTCGACACCGGGGAGCTGTTTTTT. Translation gives CASSPDFDTGELFF.

This sequence joins TRBV5-1 and TRBJ2-2; 11 bases are shared with TRBD2. Germline values: CDR1 SGHRS, CDR2 YFSETQ. Trimming took 4 bases from V and 4 from J; bases not matched to a gene: 6. This CDR3 comprises 16 residues. CDR3 sequence reads: CASSDIAGGPTGELFF. CDR3 nucleotides: TGCGCCAGCAGCGACATAGCGGGAGGGCCCACCGGGGAGCTGTTTTTT.

This clonotype was seen a handful of times. This sequence joins TRBV6-5 and TRBJ1-1, with a tentative D call TRBD1 (6 bases). The CDR3 spans 14 residues. Germline CDR1 MNHEY, CDR2 SVGAGI. Between the trimmed V and J ends, which lost 2 bases and 1 base, there was a span of 8 bases. CDR3 sequence (DNA): TGTGCCAGCAGTTACGACAGGCCGAACACTGAAGCTTTCTTT. This codes for CASSYDRPNTEAFF.

This chain links TRBV12-3 or TRBV12-4 with TRBJ2-7, with 9 bases fitting TRBD2. V gave up 0 bases and J gave up 2 bases; unmatched junction bases: 2. The CDR3 length is 15 residues. The chain's CDR3 is CASSLATSGPYEQYF. The CDR3 DNA reads as TGTGCCAGCAGTTTAGCGACTAGCGGCCCCTACGAGCAGTACTTC.

This clonotype was seen more than once but under ten times. The rearrangement links TRBV7-8 to TRBJ2-5; D unclear. The CDR3 is 20 amino acids. Germline assignment: CDR1 SGHVS and CDR2 FQNEAQ. V lost 5 bases and J 0 bases, leaving 28 bases between the germline ends. In DNA form, the CDR3 reads TGTGCCAGCAGCAGAAGATCACTCGGGCTCAAAGACGACCACCAAGAGACCCAGTACTTC. Encoded protein: CASSRRSLGLKDDHQETQYF.

This clonotype has only a few counts. The chain couples TRBV4-2 to TRBJ1-2; TRBD1 matches 12 bases. The CDR3 runs 17 residues. Germline values: CDR1 LGHNA, CDR2 YNFKEQ. V dropped 3 bases and J dropped 0; count of bases not matched to a gene: 5. CDR3 region: CASSHTGQGAANYGYTF. The CDR3 DNA sequence: TGTGCCAGCAGCCACACGGGACAGGGGGCAGCTAACTATGGCTACACCTTC.

The sample holds many counts of this clonotype. The rearrangement joins TRBV7-2 to TRBJ1-1, with D possibly TRBD1 on 6 matching bases. The CDR3 contains 15 residues. Germline CDR1 is SGHTA and CDR2 is FQGNSA. The V end was cut by 4 bases, the J end by 0 bases, with 12 bases between. The CDR3 reads CASSWKGDLNTEAFF. CDR3 sequence (DNA): TGTGCCAGCAGCTGGAAGGGGGATTTGAACACTGAAGCTTTCTTT.